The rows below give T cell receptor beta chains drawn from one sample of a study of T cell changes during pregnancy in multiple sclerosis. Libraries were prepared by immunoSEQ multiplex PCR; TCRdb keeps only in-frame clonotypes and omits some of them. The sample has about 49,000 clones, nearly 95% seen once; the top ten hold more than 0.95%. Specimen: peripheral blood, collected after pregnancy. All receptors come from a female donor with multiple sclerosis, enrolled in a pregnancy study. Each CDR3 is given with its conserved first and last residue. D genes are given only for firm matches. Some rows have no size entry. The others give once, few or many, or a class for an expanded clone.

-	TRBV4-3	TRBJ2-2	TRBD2	CASSRASGGTGELFF	TGCGCCAGCAGTAGGGCTAGCGGGGGGACCGGGGAGCTGTTTTTT
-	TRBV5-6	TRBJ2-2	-	CASSFGWGELFF	TGTGCCAGCAGCTTCGGGTGGGGGGAGCTGTTTTTT
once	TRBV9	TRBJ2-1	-	CASSAGNEQFF	TGTGCCAGCAGCGCGGGTAATGAGCAGTTCTTC
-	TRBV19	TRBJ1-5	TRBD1	CASSTGQGAGQPQHF	TGTGCCAGTAGTACAGGACAGGGGGCGGGACAGCCCCAGCATTTT
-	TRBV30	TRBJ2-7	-	CAWSAAGSEQYF	TGTGCCTGGAGTGCCGCAGGGTCCGAGCAGTACTTC
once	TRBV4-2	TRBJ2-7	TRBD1	CASSQVAGTGTYEQYF	TGTGCCAGCAGCCAAGTCGCCGGGACAGGGACCTACGAGCAGTACTTC
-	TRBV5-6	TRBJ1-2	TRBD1	CASSSGTALYGYTF	TGTGCCAGCAGCTCCGGGACAGCACTATATGGCTACACCTTC
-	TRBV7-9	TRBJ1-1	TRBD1	CASSTGQGARRNTEAFF	TGTGCCAGCAGCACAGGACAGGGGGCGCGACGGAACACTGAAGCTTTCTTT
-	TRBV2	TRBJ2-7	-	CASIAAKEQYF	TGTGCCAGCATAGCGGCGAAGGAGCAGTACTTC
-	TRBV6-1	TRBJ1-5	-	CASSKQGYQPQHF	TGTGCCAGCAGTAAACAGGGATATCAGCCCCAGCATTTT
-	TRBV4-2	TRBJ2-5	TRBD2	CASSHPKAASGGGETQYF	TGTGCCAGCAGCCATCCAAAGGCGGCTAGCGGGGGCGGTGAGACCCAGTACTTC
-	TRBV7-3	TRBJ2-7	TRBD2	CASSLIPSGPIYEQYF	TGTGCCAGCAGCTTAATCCCTAGCGGGCCTATCTACGAGCAGTACTTC
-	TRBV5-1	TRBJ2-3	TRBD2	CASSSSVLAGEGDTQYF	TGCGCCAGCAGCTCGTCCGTTTTAGCGGGGGAGGGAGATACGCAGTATTTT
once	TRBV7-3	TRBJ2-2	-	CASSLNTGELFF	TGTGCCAGCAGCCTAAACACCGGGGAGCTGTTTTTT
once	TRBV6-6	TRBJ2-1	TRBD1	CASSYPGQGATYEQFF	TGTGCCAGCAGTTACCCCGGACAGGGGGCGACGTATGAGCAGTTCTTC
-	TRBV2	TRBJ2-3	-	CASSEASTTDTQYF	TGTGCCAGCAGTGAAGCGAGCACGACAGATACGCAGTATTTT
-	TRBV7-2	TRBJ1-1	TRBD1	CASSRQGLVTEAFF	TGTGCCAGCAGCCGACAGGGTTTGGTCACTGAAGCTTTCTTT
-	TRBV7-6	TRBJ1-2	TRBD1	CASSIAGQGVDYGYTF	TGTGCCAGCAGCATAGCGGGACAGGGGGTCGACTATGGCTACACCTTC
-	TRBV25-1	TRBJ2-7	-	CASSESGGSEHEQYF	TGTGCCAGCAGTGAATCAGGGGGGTCGGAGCACGAGCAGTACTTC
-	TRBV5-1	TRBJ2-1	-	CASSFGTQTYNEQFF	TGCGCCAGCAGCTTTGGGACACAAACCTACAATGAGCAGTTCTTC
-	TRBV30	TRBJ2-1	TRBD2	CAWSRSGTSGGGEQFF	TGTGCCTGGAGTCGGTCCGGGACTAGCGGGGGCGGTGAGCAGTTCTTC
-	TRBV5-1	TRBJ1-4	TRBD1	CASSSMGTGVFEKLFF	TGCGCCAGCAGCTCGATGGGGACAGGGGTATTCGAAAAACTGTTTTTT
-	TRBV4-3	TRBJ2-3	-	CASSQETRGSTDTQYF	TGCGCCAGCAGCCAAGAAACGCGGGGAAGCACAGATACGCAGTATTTT
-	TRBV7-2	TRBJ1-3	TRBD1	CASSQVHRGGNTIYF	TGTGCCAGCAGCCAGGTCCACAGGGGCGGAAACACCATATATTTT
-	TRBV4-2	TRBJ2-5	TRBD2	CASSQAALLAGKETQYF	TGTGCCAGCAGCCAAGCCGCCTTACTAGCGGGGAAAGAGACCCAGTACTTC
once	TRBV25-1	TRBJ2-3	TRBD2	CASSGTSGGPDTQYF	TGTGCCAGCAGTGGGACTAGCGGGGGGCCAGATACGCAGTATTTT
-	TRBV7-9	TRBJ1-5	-	CASSLKGDNQPQHF	TGTGCCAGCAGCTTAAAGGGGGATAATCAGCCCCAGCATTTT
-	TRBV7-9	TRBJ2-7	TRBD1	CASSTRTGLYEQYF	TGTGCCAGCAGCACGAGGACAGGCCTGTACGAGCAGTACTTC
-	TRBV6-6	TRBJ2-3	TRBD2	CASRVTSGGPDTQYF	TGTGCCAGCAGGGTGACTAGCGGGGGACCAGATACGCAGTATTTT
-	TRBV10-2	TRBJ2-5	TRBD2	CASNPGLAVQETQYF	TGCGCCAGCAACCCGGGACTAGCGGTACAAGAGACCCAGTACTTC
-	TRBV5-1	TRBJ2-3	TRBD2	CASSLASGNTDTQYF	TGCGCCAGCAGCTTGGCTAGCGGAAACACAGATACGCAGTATTTT
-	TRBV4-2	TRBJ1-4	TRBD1	CASSQFRQGNEKLFF	TGTGCCAGCAGCCAATTTCGACAGGGCAATGAAAAACTGTTTTTT
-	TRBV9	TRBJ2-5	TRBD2	CASSPFPFSGGAYETQYF	TGTGCCAGCAGCCCGTTCCCATTTAGCGGGGGGGCCTACGAGACCCAGTACTTC
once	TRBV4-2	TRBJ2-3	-	CASSQDGHIGVSTDTQYF	TGTGCCAGCAGCCAAGACGGCCATATAGGGGTCAGCACAGATACGCAGTATTTT
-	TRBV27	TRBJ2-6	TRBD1	CASSQSGTGKVGSSGANVLTF	TGTGCCAGCAGTCAATCCGGGACAGGGAAGGTGGGCTCCTCTGGGGCCAACGTCCTGACTTTC
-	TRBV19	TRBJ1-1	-	CASSLGPNTEAFF	TGTGCCAGTAGTCTGGGCCCGAACACTGAAGCTTTCTTT
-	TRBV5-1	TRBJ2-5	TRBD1	CASSPQGGQETQYF	TGCGCCAGCAGCCCACAGGGGGGCCAAGAGACCCAGTACTTC
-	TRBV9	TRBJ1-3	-	CASSAPDRYGNTIYF	TGTGCCAGCAGCGCCCCCGACAGATATGGAAACACCATATATTTT
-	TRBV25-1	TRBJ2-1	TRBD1	CAIGTGDYNEQFF	TGTGCCATAGGGACAGGGGACTACAATGAGCAGTTCTTC
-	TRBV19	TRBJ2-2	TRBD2	CASSLGLAGAPRWAGELFF	TGTGCCAGTAGTTTGGGACTAGCGGGGGCTCCCCGGTGGGCCGGGGAGCTGTTTTTT
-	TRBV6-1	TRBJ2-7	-	CASSEEVGGYHEQYF	TGTGCCAGCAGTGAAGAAGTAGGGGGTTACCACGAGCAGTACTTC
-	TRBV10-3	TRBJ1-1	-	CAIKGVNTEAFF	TGTGCCATCAAAGGGGTGAACACTGAAGCTTTCTTT
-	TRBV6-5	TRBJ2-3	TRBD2	CASSLAGQGTDTQYF	TGTGCCAGCAGTCTAGCGGGGCAAGGCACAGATACGCAGTATTTT
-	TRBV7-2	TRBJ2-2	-	CASSYGRAANTGELFF	TGTGCCAGCAGCTACGGCAGGGCCGCGAACACCGGGGAGCTGTTTTTT
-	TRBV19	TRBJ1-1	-	CASKSEGPASRTEAFF	TGTGCCAGTAAGTCGGAGGGACCAGCATCAAGGACTGAAGCTTTCTTT
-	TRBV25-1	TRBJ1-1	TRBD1	CASGDPGQGSTEAFF	TGTGCCAGCGGGGACCCGGGACAGGGATCCACTGAAGCTTTCTTT
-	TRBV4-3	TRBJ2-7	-	CASSQATSPLYEQYF	TGCGCCAGCAGCCAGGCCACGTCCCCCCTTTACGAGCAGTACTTC
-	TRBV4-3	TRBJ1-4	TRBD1	CASSSGGGQVNEKLFF	TGCGCCAGCAGCAGCGGGGGGGGACAGGTTAATGAAAAACTGTTTTTT
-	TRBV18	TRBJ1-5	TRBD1	CASSPPNSGQEGSPQHF	TGTGCCAGCTCACCACCGAATTCGGGACAGGAGGGCTCGCCCCAGCATTTT
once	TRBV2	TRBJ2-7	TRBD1	CASRGQGKTSYEQYF	TGTGCCAGCAGAGGACAGGGGAAAACCTCCTACGAGCAGTACTTC
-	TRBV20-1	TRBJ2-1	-	CSAYRYNEQFF	TGCAGTGCTTACAGATACAATGAGCAGTTCTTC
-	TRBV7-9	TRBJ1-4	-	CASRSEGPGEKLFF	TGTGCCAGCAGATCGGAGGGCCCAGGAGAAAAACTGTTTTTT
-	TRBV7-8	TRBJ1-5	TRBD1	CASSPPGQVQPQHF	TGTGCCAGCAGCCCCCCGGGACAGGTTCAGCCCCAGCATTTT
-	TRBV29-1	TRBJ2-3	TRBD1	CSVGGETGQTDTQYF	TGCAGCGTTGGTGGAGAGACAGGGCAGACAGATACGCAGTATTTT
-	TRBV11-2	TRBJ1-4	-	CASSSARGIREKLFF	TGTGCCAGCAGCTCCGCGCGGGGGATACGTGAAAAACTGTTTTTT